The next 6 T cell receptor beta chains were all read from a single sample in a study of shared clonotypes between healthy human individuals. Profiling relied on immunoSEQ multiplex PCR, and the TCRdb table lists in-frame clones only, not all of them. Among about 2.4 million clones, just over 90% were seen once, and the ten largest hold roughly 0.15%. What was sequenced was naive CD4+ T cells sorted from blood. The sample's subset: CD45RA+ positively selected. Every receptor here comes from a man between 18 and 29 years old in good health.

The chain uses TRBV29-1 and TRBJ1-5; possibly TRBD1 for D (5 bases). V lost 1 base and J lost 2, with 9 bases in between. The germline gives CDR1 SQVTM, CDR2 ANQGSEA. The CDR3 is 14 amino acids. As DNA, the CDR3 is TGCAGCGTTGAAGTCGGGGGGGGCAATCAGCCCCAGCATTTT. This encodes CSVEVGGGNQPQHF.

This chain joins TRBV2 and TRBJ2-3; a possible D gene is TRBD1 (5 bases). CDR3 length: 15 residues. The V end lost 8 bases, the J end lost 2 bases, and 17 bases lay between the germline ends. Germline CDR1 reads SNHLY; CDR2 reads FYNNEI. The chain's CDR3 is CASGARRDHTDTQYF. The CDR3 nucleotides read TGTGCCAGCGGGGCGAGACGCGACCACACAGATACGCAGTATTTT.

The rearrangement joins TRBV18 to TRBJ1-1; D ambiguous. CDR1 is KGHSH and CDR2 is LQKENI in the germline V gene. The CDR3 is 14 amino acids. The V end was cut by 3 bases, the J end by 2 bases, with 10 bases between. This CDR3 is CASSPSGDNTEAFF. In DNA, the CDR3 is TGTGCCAGCTCACCGTCCGGGGATAACACTGAAGCTTTCTTT.

The chain joins TRBV18 to TRBJ1-4; 9 nucleotides match TRBD1. Germline V gene lookup returns CDR1 KGHSH and CDR2 LQKENI. This CDR3 comprises 16 residues. Trimming removed 2 bases from V and 7 bases from J; junction bases left unmatched: 8. The CDR3, as DNA: TGTGCCAGCTCACCAACACCGGGACAGGGTACTGAAAAACTGTTTTTT. Amino acid sequence: CASSPTPGQGTEKLFF.

This clone has a single count. The chain uses TRBV27 and TRBJ1-6, with 7 bases fitting TRBD1. The V gene end was trimmed by 1 base and the J gene end by 5 bases; junction bases not matched to a gene: 11. Germline CDR1 MNHEY, CDR2 SMNVEV (reference sequence). The CDR3 is 18 residues long. The CDR3 region is CASSLWIRQGSDNSPLHF. The CDR3, as DNA: TGTGCCAGCAGTTTATGGATAAGACAGGGTTCGGATAATTCACCCCTCCACTTT.

The V call is TRBV27, the J call TRBJ1-2; tentatively, D is TRBD1 (5 bases). The CDR3 has 15 amino acids. Trimming cost V 5 bases and J 6 bases, with 19 bases left between them. Germline-derived CDR1 and CDR2 are MNHEY and SMNVEV (reference sequence). CDR3 DNA: TGTGCCAGCAGTCTCATCCAGGGTGGTAGGGATGGCTACACCTTC. Translation gives CASSLIQGGRDGYTF.